This TCR beta chain was recovered during a study of cytomegalovirus exposure and HLA in healthy donors (dated by TCRdb to about 2017). Notes on the research overall: According to an earlier analysis of 587 of the donors, 200 million or so T cells yielded some 120 million unique TCR beta sequences and about 300 Gb of sequence data. Around 300 gigabases of sequencing data and roughly 90 million unique TCR sequences were included in an early release covering 550 to 650 HLA-typed donors. Of the 350 to 450 genotyped donors, less than 90% were placed in the genetic ancestry cluster associated with self-reported Caucasian donors. The study aimed to test whether cataloging public T cell receptors could reveal signatures of past pathogen exposure. Using immunosequencing, the study profiled T cell repertoires from 666 subjects and related those repertoires to cytomegalovirus serostatus. Along with the roughly 670-subject first cohort, a separate validation cohort of approximately 110 different subjects was used. The study combined high-throughput TCR immunosequencing, statistical association of individual TCRs with disease status, and machine learning to predict cytomegalovirus infection status. In a later analysis, previously published TCR beta repertoires from roughly 710 donors were re-analyzed and high-resolution HLA genotyping was added so that TCR occurrence patterns could be studied. Rather than using new phenotypic data, the later analysis identified candidate immune exposures from TCR beta sequences and from how often those sequences occurred across donors. An earlier analysis of a few hundred of the donors applied high-throughput TCR beta sequencing to assess whether each TCR beta V gene segment acted as functional or pseudogenic. Alongside the repertoire data, information on donor age, sex, ethnicity and CMV serostatus was compiled. Genome-wide SNP genotypes for about three fifths of the roughly 670 donors were used in a later genetic analysis, which treated that subset as a discovery cohort. All discovery cohort repertoires had been generated using a single sequencing platform. HLA typing covered class I and class II loci at four-digit resolution. Typing coverage varied by locus: about 629-630 donors for A, B, C, DRB1 and DQB1; more than 500 for DQA1; 600 to 610 for DPA1; 450 to 480 for DPB1. Roughly 5 DR-DQ haplotypes were treated as single units for association and clustering because of strong linkage in the cohort. Across 398 genotyped donors of the cohort, an average of 235,054 unique TCR beta nucleotide sequences per donor were sequenced, and 15% to 20% of those sequences were non-productive.

Receptor libraries were prepared by the immunoSEQ multiplex PCR assay. A mixture of 60 forward primers for TCR Vbeta segments and 13 reverse primers for TCR Jbeta segments was used in the multiplex PCR. A multiplex PCR assay on genomic DNA amplified the CDR3 region of rearranged TCR beta genes. The Illumina HiSeq System was used to sequence the amplified TCR beta libraries as 87-base-pair reads. For the original study's pipeline: Across the roughly 600 repertoires, a later analysis counted 78 million or so unique TCR beta chains, approximately 12 million of which were shared by at least two donors. To remove PCR and sequencing errors, raw reads were error-corrected and collapsed into unique sequences using a nearest-neighbor algorithm that merged closely related sequences. V, D and J gene segments were assigned by aligning CDR3 sequences to IMGT reference sequences. Each retained sequence needed at least a six-nucleotide match to both a V gene segment and a J gene segment. A rearrangement counted as productive if the CDR3 had no stop codons and remained in frame with V and J, and every other rearrangement counted as non-productive. CDR3 was defined by IMGT convention, running from the second conserved V-encoded cysteine to the conserved J-encoded phenylalanine. The earlier analysis of some 540 of the donors excluded any sequence lacking an unambiguous match to a single V gene segment. An earlier analysis of 587 of the donors classified V segments as functional when productive rearrangements were above 56.7% and as segregating when the standard deviation between donors was above 5%. To diagnose cytomegalovirus status from the catalog of TCR beta chain sequences, a statistical classification framework was built. In a later analysis, V and J genes were assigned by comparing TCR nucleotide sequences against IMGT/GENE-DB human TR gene sequences. In a later analysis, CDR3 sequences and most-parsimonious VDJ recombination scenarios were assigned using the TCRdist pipeline. In a later analysis, each TCR beta chain was defined by its CDR3 amino acid sequence together with its V-gene family, and reads without a unique V-gene family were excluded. A later analysis removed roughly 590 highly shared, low-generation-probability nucleotide sequences to deal with suspected cross-contamination and a sequencing artifact. A later analysis calculated a clonal expansion index for each public chain from normalized within-repertoire ranks of inferred template counts. Generation probabilities in a later analysis came from a VDJ recombination model fitted to out-of-frame rearrangements, and those results were checked against IGoR. In a later analysis, TCR-TCR, TCR-HLA and TCR-CMV co-occurrence was scored with hypergeometric tests, and a repertoire-size bias correction was applied to TCR pairs. False discovery rates were estimated in a later analysis by permuting HLA or CMV assignments 20 times. In a later analysis, co-occurring TCRs were grouped with DBSCAN, and TCRdist sequence similarity was added when clustering was performed within HLA-allele-positive subsets. Repertoires with fewer than 30,000 or more than 120,000 public chains, plus five repertoires with anomalous nucleotide sharing, were excluded from co-occurrence clustering. Here the immuneACCESS table is served through TCRdb, limited to in-frame sequences with V and J called. Missing clones are a known gap in these copies; in checked studies unresolved V genes cover under half, and the rest lacks a known reason. That table supplies the V and J calls and clone size; D and trimming were determined from the DNA. This sample comprises 150,000 to 200,000 clones, roughly 85% of them detected only once. The ten largest account for around 1.7% of the sample.

Reading the germline V gene (reference sequence) gives CDR1 SEHNR and CDR2 FQNEAQ. The CDR3 sequence holds 15 residues, the cysteine and phenylalanine included. CDR3 DNA only is kept here, 45 bases in frame from base 1. The cohort comprised around 700 healthy bone marrow donors. At the time of sampling, every cohort member was nominally healthy, though immune exposures that went unrecorded were likely present. The donor tested CMV seronegative and was one of the 352 seronegative cohort members. A peripheral blood sample was collected from each donor, and TCR beta sequencing was performed on peripheral blood mononuclear cells. The Qiagen DNeasy Blood Extraction Kit was used to extract genomic DNA from the blood cell samples. Points the paper makes about the study in general: Specific HLA alleles were associated with over 15,000 TCR beta sequences at a false discovery rate of 0.05 in a later analysis. In an earlier analysis of over 550 of the donors, most TCR beta V segments were observed in productive rearrangements about 87% or about 30% of the time, broadly matching IMGT annotations. A further reported finding was that TCR beta sequences accurately predicted the HLA-A and HLA-B alleles for most subjects in the first cohort. When HLA alleles, especially DR and DQ, strongly co-occurred, attributing TCR associations to individual alleles was difficult. Because HLA typing was missing for some donors at each locus, association tests included only the typed subset. Fewer than 20 rarely observed V segments, including chromosome 9 orphons, were excluded from the earlier analysis of approximately 500 of the donors because counts were too low. Most TCR sequences were seen in very few donors, while some public TCRs were found in many individuals. A group of highly shared sequence variants was considered likely to be a technical artifact of the sequencing pipeline. The study listed 150 to 200 TCR beta chains as associated with cytomegalovirus. Linkage disequilibrium might explain the correlated functional status among segregating V segments, but an unknown experimental factor could not be excluded. In a later genetic analysis, a missense DCLRE1C variant was associated with V-gene and J-gene trimming of TCR beta chains, and the association was replicated in an independent cohort. In a later analysis, most CMV-associated TCR beta chains were found to appear HLA-restricted, with HLA associations seemingly driven largely by CMV exposure. In a later genetic analysis, fewer N-insertions in productive TCRs were reported among donors in an Asian-associated ancestry cluster than the 666-donor mean. The authors suggested that the approach could potentially be generalized to other disease states and immunological phenotypes. The 87-base-pair reads could not distinguish some IMGT-functional V segments, including TRBV6-2 and TRBV6-3, so those segments were excluded. A few of the identified cytomegalovirus-associated TCR beta chains were confirmed in vitro to be specific for cytomegalovirus antigens. Sequencing depth was assumed to be roughly uniform across donors in the presence/absence analyses, though that assumption may not hold. This cohort had only TCR beta chains sequenced, and the lack of alpha or paired-chain data limited which features could be detected. The classifier was reported to diagnose cytomegalovirus status with high specificity and sensitivity in both the original cohort and the validation cohort. In a later analysis, TCR association rates were found to vary across HLA loci, with the most associated TCRs seen for DRB1 alleles and the fewest for HLA-C alleles. A later analysis reported that several top co-occurrence clusters appeared linked to parvovirus B19, influenza, CMV and Epstein-Barr virus. Compared with equally common non-associated chains, HLA-associated TCR beta chains in a later analysis were more clonally expanded and had lower generation probabilities. For the cohort, immune exposure information was limited to CMV serostatus.

To note about this clone: Its antigen target is currently unknown. One junction end disagrees with the germline gene, perhaps due to a read error.

This TCR came from a woman younger than 35 in good health and CMV-seronegative. Material: PBMCs. This receptor chain uses TRBV7-9 and TRBJ1-2, and 7 bases in between align with TRBD1. This receptor carries the CDR3 CSSSSSSGTAYGYTF. The DNA is TGTTCCAGCAGCTCTTCATCCGGGACAGCCTATGGCTACACCTTC.